Shown below are 8 T cell receptor beta chains from a single sample sequenced in a study of blood T cell repertoires in COVID-19. TCRdb's copy holds only in-frame clones and misses some; the assay was immunoSEQ multiplex PCR. This sample has some 60,000 clones, with roughly 90% found just once. Specimen: peripheral blood. Receptors originate from a man aged 55-75 years with acute or convalescent COVID-19.

The V and J genes are TRBV29-1 and TRBJ2-3, with a possible D match to TRBD1 (5 bases). The CDR3 is made up of 13 amino acids. V lost 7 bases and J 0 bases, leaving 11 bases between the germline ends. Germline CDR1 SQVTM, CDR2 ANQGSEA. The CDR3 spells CSEQGSSTDTQYF. Written as DNA, the CDR3 is TGCAGCGAGCAGGGCTCTAGCACAGATACGCAGTATTTT.

The V call is TRBV5-6, the J call TRBJ1-1; D ambiguous. From germline, CDR1 is SGHDT and CDR2 YYEEEE. V lost 4 bases and J lost 6, with 13 bases in between. CDR3 length: 13 amino acids. CDR3 coding DNA: TGTGCCAGCAGCATTCCGGGGAAGGCTGAAGCTTTCTTT. Protein: CASSIPGKAEAFF.

This clone has only one observation. The chain joins TRBV3-1 (or the pseudogene TRBV3-2) to TRBJ1-6, with 7 positions matching TRBD1. Germline V gives CDR1 LGHDT, CDR2 YNNKEL (reference sequence). J lost 8 bases, V lost 5 bases, and 9 bases had no gene match. The CDR3 has 15 amino acids. The CDR3 DNA follows: TGTGCCAGCAGCAGGGGGCAATATCTATATTCACCCCTCCACTTT. Its protein is CASSRGQYLYSPLHF.

The chain has TRBV24-1 and TRBJ2-2; D may be TRBD1 (6 bases). There are 17 residues in the CDR3. Germline CDR1 reads KGHDR; CDR2 reads SFDVKD. V shed 0 bases and J shed 6 bases, with 16 bases lying between them. DNA of the CDR3: TGTGCCACCAGTGATTTGCCAGGGGCTGAATCGGCCGGGGAGCTGTTTTTT. It encodes CATSDLPGAESAGELFF.

The chain combines TRBV7-9 with TRBJ2-1; no clear D gene. Germline CDR1 and CDR2: SEHNR and FQNEAQ (reference sequence). The CDR3 runs 15 residues. The germline V and J ends were trimmed by 5 bases and 2 bases, with 13 bases remaining between them. The CDR3 bases are TGTGCCAGCAGCCCCCAAGATAGAGCCTACAATGAGCAGTTCTTC. Translation: CASSPQDRAYNEQFF.

This chain joins TRBV27 and TRBJ1-1, with 7 positions matching TRBD1. The CDR3 spans 13 residues. The J segment lost 4 bases and the V segment lost 8 bases, leaving 7 bases of the junction unmatched. CDR1 MNHEY and CDR2 SMNVEV come from the germline V gene (reference sequence). The DNA for the CDR3 is TGTGCCAGCTGCCCAGGGGGAGGCACTGAAGCTTTCTTT. Its translation: CASCPGGGTEAFF.

The V call is TRBV7-3, the J call TRBJ2-2, with a weak D call TRBD1 (6 bases). Trimming took off 6 bases at V and 1 base at J, with 9 bases between the two ends. Germline V gene data show CDR1 as SGHTA and CDR2 as FQGTGA. This CDR3 spans 14 amino acids. CDR3 in amino acids: CASRSQGNTGELFF. The CDR3 region has the DNA TGTGCCAGCAGATCACAGGGGAACACCGGGGAGCTGTTTTTT.

The chain couples TRBV7-8 to TRBJ1-1; 7 bases match TRBD1. The junction had 9 bases not matched to a gene; V was cut back by 4 bases and J by 1 base. The germline V gene has CDR1 SGHVS and CDR2 FQNEAQ. The CDR3 has 16 residues. CDR3: CASSSTGVLANTEAFF. The CDR3 nucleotides read TGTGCCAGCAGCTCAACAGGGGTATTGGCGAACACTGAAGCTTTCTTT.